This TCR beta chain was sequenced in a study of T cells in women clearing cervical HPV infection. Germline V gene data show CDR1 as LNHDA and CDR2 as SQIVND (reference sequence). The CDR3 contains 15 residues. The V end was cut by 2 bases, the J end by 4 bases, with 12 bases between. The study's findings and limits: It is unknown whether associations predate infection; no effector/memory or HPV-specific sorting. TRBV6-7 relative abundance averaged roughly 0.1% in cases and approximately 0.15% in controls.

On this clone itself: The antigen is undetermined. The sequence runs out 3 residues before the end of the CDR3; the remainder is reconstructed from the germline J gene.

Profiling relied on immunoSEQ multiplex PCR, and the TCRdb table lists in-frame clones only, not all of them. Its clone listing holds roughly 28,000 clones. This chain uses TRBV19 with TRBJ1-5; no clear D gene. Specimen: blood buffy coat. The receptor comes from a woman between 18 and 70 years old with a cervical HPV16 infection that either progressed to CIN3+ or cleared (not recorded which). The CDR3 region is CASSIRPGMNQPQHF. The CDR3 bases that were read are TGTGCCAGTAGTATACGTCCGGGGATGAATCAGCCC.